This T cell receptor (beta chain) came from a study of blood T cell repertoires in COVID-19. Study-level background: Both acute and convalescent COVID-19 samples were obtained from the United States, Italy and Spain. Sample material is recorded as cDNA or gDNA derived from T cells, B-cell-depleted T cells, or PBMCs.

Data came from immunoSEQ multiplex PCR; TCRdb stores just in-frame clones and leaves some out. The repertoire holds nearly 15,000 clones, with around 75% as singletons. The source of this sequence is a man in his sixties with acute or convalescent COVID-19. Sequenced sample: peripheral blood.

The CDR3 DNA sequence: TGTGCCAGCAGTGATACTAGCGGGAGTTACGAGCAGTACTTC. It encodes CASSDTSGSYEQYF. The rearrangement uses TRBV6-1 and TRBJ2-7, with 11 bases matching TRBD2. Germline V gives CDR1 MNHNS, CDR2 SASEGT. The CDR3 loop spans 14 amino acids. V lost 3 bases and J lost 4; bases outside the gene matches: 2.